A single sample gave rise to the 5 T cell receptor beta chains below, sequenced in a study of blood T cells in healthy people across ages. Through a sample-barcoded 5' primer and a J-beta primer mix, a second PCR was run for about 6 to 11 cycles. MiXCR, run by TCRdb on the 5' RACE reads, gives a single entry per CDR3 protein. The sample includes about 940,000 distinct CDR3 sequences, around 48% of them seen just once. Sequenced material: blood. These receptors were obtained from a young man in good health.

The genes are TRBV30 and TRBJ1-2, with TRBD1 matching over 11 bases. Germline assignment: CDR1 GTSNPN and CDR2 SVGIG (reference sequence). The CDR3 is 14 amino acids. J was trimmed by 8 bases and V by 5 bases; bases with no gene match: 10. CDR3 protein: CAWVPGQGDWGYTF. CDR3 coding DNA: TGTGCCTGGGTTCCGGGACAGGGGGACTGGGGCTACACCTTC.

The J gene is TRBJ2-3, the V gene TRBV5-1; 9 bases agree with TRBD1. Germline CDR1 SGHRS, CDR2 YFSETQ. With V trimmed by 5 bases and J by 4 bases, 8 bases remained unmatched. The CDR3 has 15 amino acids. This chain's CDR3 is CASSTTGGHPDTQYF. The CDR3 DNA is TGCGCCAGCAGTACTACAGGGGGCCATCCAGATACGCAGTATTTT.

This sequence joins TRBV7-2 and TRBJ2-2; D is unresolved. The CDR3 loop spans 14 amino acids. Germline assignment: CDR1 SGHTA and CDR2 FQGNSA. The V gene lost 6 bases and the J gene lost 7 bases, with 15 bases spanning the gap. This CDR3 reads CASRPVLGYGELFF. The CDR3 region has the DNA TGTGCCAGCAGACCGGTTTTGGGGTACGGGGAGCTGTTTTTT.

V and J are TRBV5-1 and TRBJ1-6, with D perhaps matching TRBD1 (5 bases). Looked up from germline, CDR1 is SGHRS and CDR2 is YFSETQ. Between the trimmed V and J ends, which lost 1 base and 3 bases, there was a span of 8 bases. This CDR3 comprises 15 residues. The CDR3 coding sequence is TGCGCCAGCAGCTTGTTGGGGGACTATAATTCACCCCTCCACTTT. Protein sequence: CASSLLGDYNSPLHF.

This clonotype was detected once. This chain joins TRBV24-1 and TRBJ2-2; TRBD1 agrees at 10 bases. J was trimmed by 1 base and V by 3 bases; bases with no gene match: 4. Per the germline V gene, CDR1 is KGHDR and CDR2 is SFDVKD. The length of the CDR3 is 17 residues. CDR3 loop: CATSDPGQGGNTGELFF. DNA for the CDR3: TGTGCCACCAGTGATCCAGGACAGGGGGGGAACACCGGGGAGCTGTTTTTT.